This record concerns one T cell receptor (beta chain) sequence. V was pared by 6 bases and J by 1 base, with 12 bases between. The V gene's germline CDR1 is SNHLY and CDR2 FYNNEI. The CDR3 length is 14 residues. Per the original data handling: Amplification with reference gene primers provided the estimates of nucleated cell counts. Some clones are missing from TCRdb's copy, which holds only in-frame ones; the method was immunoSEQ multiplex PCR. The V and J calls and clone size are taken from that table; D and trimming were inferred from the DNA. The sample includes around 140,000 clones, about four fifths of them seen just once. The data stem from a study of blood T cell repertoires in COVID-19. Study-level background: Spain, Italy and the United States supplied samples that represented acute and convalescent COVID-19. Sample material is recorded as cDNA or gDNA derived from T cells, B-cell-depleted T cells, or PBMCs.

Specimen: peripheral blood. This sequence joins TRBV2 and TRBJ1-1; D possibly corresponds to TRBD1 (6 bases). The sequence came from a human donor in a cohort sampled during active COVID-19. CDR3 amino acids: CASRDLRGNTEAFF. CDR3 sequence (DNA): TGTGCCAGCAGAGACCTCAGGGGGAACACTGAAGCTTTCTTT.